This TCR beta chain was identified in a study of blood T cells in healthy people across ages. As to this clonotype: Its antigen is still unknown.

Donor samples were obtained from healthy Caucasian individuals from Russia, aged 6 to 90. At least 7 million PBMCs were isolated per sample. The authors ran a second PCR of roughly 7 to 11 cycles using a sample-barcoded 5' primer and a J-beta primer mix. Every cDNA molecule bore a tag from a template-switch adaptor containing 12 random nucleotides. TCRdb re-called the 5' RACE reads with MiXCR, one entry per CDR3 protein. This sample has approximately 800,000 distinct CDR3 sequences; about 36% occur once, and the top ten carry about an eighth. V shed 4 bases and J shed 3 bases, with 7 bases lying between them. Germline V CDR1 and CDR2: DFQATT, SNEGSKA (reference sequence). This CDR3 is 12 amino acids long. Overall study findings and caveats: Naive T cell percentage showed a strong correlation with TCR beta diversity.

Source material: blood. This receptor was taken from a man between 18 and 29 years old in good health. The V call is TRBV20-1, the J call TRBJ1-5, with D uncertain. The CDR3 DNA reads TGCAGTGCTAAGGGTCACAATCAGCCCCAGCATTTT. Protein: CSAKGHNQPQHF.